This passage covers 17 T cell receptor beta chains from one sample sequenced in a study of shared clonotypes between healthy human individuals. Using immunoSEQ multiplex PCR, the repertoire was profiled, and TCRdb retains in-frame clones only, with some absent. The sample carries approximately 1.1 million clones, 75% to 85% recorded once. The specimen sequenced was memory CD4+ T cells from PBMCs. Subset denoted: CD45RA-negative fraction. These receptors were taken from a young man in good health. Some clones in this sample may be carry-over from other donors' samples.

The chain joins TRBV1 to TRBJ2-4; the D segment call TRBD2 is taken from the table without a DNA check. TRBV1 is a pseudogene. The CDR3 runs to 14 residues. CDR3 amino acids: CTSSQGAGGNIQYF. The CDR3 DNA reads as TGCACCAGCAGCCAAGGCGCGGGAGGGAACATTCAGTACTTC.

The rearrangement uses TRBV7-2 and TRBJ2-5; D may be TRBD2 (6 bases). Trimming pared 5 bases from V and 5 bases from J, leaving 24 bases between. CDR1 and CDR2 from the germline V gene are SGHTA and FQGNSA. The CDR3 contains 17 residues. CDR3 in DNA: TGTGCCAGCAGCCGGCTCCCTGGACTACTAGTGGTGGAGACCCAGTACTTC. Its translation: CASSRLPGLLVVETQYF. The full variable domain, completed using reference TRBV7-2 and TRBJ2-5, is GAGVSQSPSNKVTEKGKDVELRCDPISGHTALYWYRQSLGQGLEFLIYFQGNSAPDKSGLPSDRFSAERTGGSVSTLTIQRTQQEDSAVYLCASSRLPGLLVVETQYFGPGTRLLVL.

The V call is TRBV18, the J call TRBJ1-4; weak D call: TRBD1 (6 bases). The CDR3 totals 13 residues. The germline V gene encodes CDR1 KGHSH and CDR2 LQKENI. V was pared by 5 bases and J by 8 bases, with 12 bases between. The CDR3 nucleotides are TGTGCCAGCTCATTCGGGGGCCGGGAAAAACTGTTTTTT. It codes for CASSFGGREKLFF.

J is TRBJ1-1 and V is TRBV4-1, with TRBD1 matching over 8 bases. The CDR3 sequence is 16 residues long. V lost 3 bases and J lost 6; bases outside the gene matches: 12. From germline, CDR1 is MGHRA and CDR2 YSYEKL. In DNA form, the CDR3 reads TGCGCCAGCAGCCACCCCGACAGGGGCGGTTTCGCTGAAGCTTTCTTT. This encodes CASSHPDRGGFAEAFF.

This clone was seen only a few times. The gene calls are TRBV27 and TRBJ1-2; TRBD1 aligns across 7 bases. The ends lost 6 bases at V and 4 bases at J; junction bases unmatched: 11. Germline V gene sequence: CDR1 MNHEY, CDR2 SMNVEV (reference sequence). The CDR3 spans 15 residues. The CDR3 region is CASRPAGGEGYGYTF. In DNA form, the CDR3 reads TGTGCCAGCAGACCTGCAGGGGGGGAAGGCTATGGCTACACCTTC.

The chain recombines TRBV7-6 with TRBJ2-6, with D hard to call. The ends were cut back, 3 bases at V and 0 bases at J, with 9 bases in the middle. Germline CDR1 SGHVS, CDR2 FNYEAQ. The CDR3 is 16 residues long. In DNA, the CDR3 is TGTGCCAGCAGCTTCGGACGCAACTCTGGGGCCAACGTCCTGACTTTC. Protein product: CASSFGRNSGANVLTF. The whole variable domain, remainder taken from reference TRBV7-6 and TRBJ2-6, is GAGVSQSPRYKVTKRGQDVALRCDPISGHVSLYWYRQALGQGPEFLTYFNYEAQQDKSGLPNDRFSAERPEGSISTLTIQRTEQRDSAMYRCASSFGRNSGANVLTFGAGSRLTVL.

The chain has TRBV18 and TRBJ2-2; D perhaps matches TRBD2 (6 bases). Germline V gene data show CDR1 as KGHSH and CDR2 as LQKENI. V gave up 3 bases and J gave up 1 base, with 21 bases separating them. CDR3 length: 19 amino acids. The CDR3 coding sequence is TGTGCCAGCTCACCTTCATTAGCCACCGGGACTGAGAACACCGGGGAGCTGTTTTTT. Amino acid sequence: CASSPSLATGTENTGELFF.

The chain recombines TRBV7-9 with TRBJ1-2; D is uncertain. This CDR3 region has 14 residues. V lost 1 base to trimming and J lost 0 bases, with 6 bases between them. The germline CDR1 and CDR2 sequences are SEHNR and FQNEAQ (reference sequence). CDR3: CASSLVGTNYGYTF. CDR3 bases: TGTGCCAGCAGCTTAGTTGGGACTAACTATGGCTACACCTTC.

This sequence joins TRBV2 and TRBJ1-6; no firm D call. This CDR3 has 15 residues. The V and J ends lost 4 bases and 7 bases respectively, with 14 bases between them. The V gene's germline CDR1 is SNHLY and CDR2 FYNNEI. The CDR3 loop is CASSVLGSENSPLHF. The CDR3 DNA follows: TGTGCCAGCAGTGTATTGGGCTCCGAAAATTCACCCCTCCACTTT.

The gene calls are TRBV7-2 and TRBJ2-7, with D hard to call. This CDR3 has 17 amino acids. Trimming pared 2 bases from V and 7 bases from J, leaving 24 bases between. Germline V gene lookup returns CDR1 SGHTA and CDR2 FQGNSA. The CDR3 DNA sequence: TGTGCCAGCAGCTTACGGGTCGGCAGACACCTAATCCCGGAGCAGTACTTC. It encodes CASSLRVGRHLIPEQYF.

The chain recombines TRBV28 with TRBJ1-3; D not certain. Trimming cost V 5 bases and J 0 bases, with 11 bases left between them. CDR3 size: 15 residues. From germline, CDR1 is MDHEN and CDR2 SYDVKM. The chain's CDR3 is CASSTGRVSGNTIYF. The CDR3 coding sequence is TGTGCCAGCAGTACCGGGCGGGTCTCTGGAAACACCATATATTTT. The full variable domain, with the rest looked up from reference TRBV28 and TRBJ1-3, is DVKVTQSSRYLVKRTGEKVFLECVQDMDHENMFWYRQDPGLGLRLIYFSYDVKMKEKGDIPEGYSVSREKKERFSLILESASTNQTSMYLCASSTGRVSGNTIYFGEGSWLTVV.

This clone was seen only once. This chain uses TRBV27 with TRBJ2-1, with D perhaps matching TRBD1 (6 bases). The CDR3 is 15 residues long. Germline values: CDR1 MNHEY, CDR2 SMNVEV (reference sequence). Trimming took 3 bases from V and 8 from J, leaving 17 bases between them. CDR3 in amino acids: CASSFRGTRGDEQFF. As DNA, the CDR3 is TGTGCCAGCAGTTTTAGGGGGACCCGTGGAGATGAGCAGTTCTTC.

As for this clone: Being one base from a much bigger clone, this may be a read error. The J gene is TRBJ1-1, the V gene TRBV30; TRBD1 might be the D (5 bases). The CDR3 sequence is 12 residues long. V was shortened by 3 bases and J by 6 bases, with 11 bases between the two germline ends. CDR1 is GTSNPN and CDR2 is SVGIG in the germline V gene (reference sequence). CDR3 sequence: CAWRGGRSEAFF. The CDR3 DNA follows: TGTGCCTGGAGGGGGGGTCGCTCTGAAGCTTTCTTT.

The rearrangement links TRBV6-6 to TRBJ1-2; 7 bases map to TRBD1. This CDR3 spans 13 amino acids. The germline V gene encodes CDR1 MNHNY and CDR2 SVGAGI (reference sequence). V lost 6 bases and J lost 7; bases outside the gene matches: 8. In DNA, the CDR3 is TGTGCCAGCAGCTTGCGGCAGGGGGGTGGCTACACCTTC. It encodes CASSLRQGGGYTF.

The rearrangement uses TRBV19 and TRBJ2-3, with 11 bases identical to TRBD2. V lost 7 bases and J lost 4; bases outside the gene matches: 10. Germline assignment: CDR1 LNHDA and CDR2 SQIVND (reference sequence). The CDR3 totals 16 residues. The CDR3: CASKWTSGSLADTQYF. The CDR3, as DNA: TGTGCCAGTAAGTGGACTAGCGGGTCCCTCGCAGATACGCAGTATTTT.

This chain uses TRBV6-1 with TRBJ2-1; D may be TRBD1 (6 bases). The CDR3 is 12 residues long. V was shortened by 5 bases and J by 10 bases, with 12 bases between the two germline ends. CDR1 and CDR2 from the germline V gene are MNHNS and SASEGT. The CDR3 DNA sequence: TGTGCCAGCAGTCCCCCCCAGGGGGAGCAGTTCTTC. It yields the protein CASSPPQGEQFF.

This chain links TRBV7-9 with TRBJ2-3, with TRBD1 identical over 7 bases. With 3 bases clipped from V and 4 bases from J, the junction kept 4 bases outside the gene matches. The CDR3 contains 14 residues. Looked up from germline, CDR1 is SEHNR and CDR2 is FQNEAQ (reference sequence). CDR3: CASSFLQGADTQYF. The CDR3 nucleotides are TGTGCCAGCAGCTTTCTGCAGGGGGCAGATACGCAGTATTTT.